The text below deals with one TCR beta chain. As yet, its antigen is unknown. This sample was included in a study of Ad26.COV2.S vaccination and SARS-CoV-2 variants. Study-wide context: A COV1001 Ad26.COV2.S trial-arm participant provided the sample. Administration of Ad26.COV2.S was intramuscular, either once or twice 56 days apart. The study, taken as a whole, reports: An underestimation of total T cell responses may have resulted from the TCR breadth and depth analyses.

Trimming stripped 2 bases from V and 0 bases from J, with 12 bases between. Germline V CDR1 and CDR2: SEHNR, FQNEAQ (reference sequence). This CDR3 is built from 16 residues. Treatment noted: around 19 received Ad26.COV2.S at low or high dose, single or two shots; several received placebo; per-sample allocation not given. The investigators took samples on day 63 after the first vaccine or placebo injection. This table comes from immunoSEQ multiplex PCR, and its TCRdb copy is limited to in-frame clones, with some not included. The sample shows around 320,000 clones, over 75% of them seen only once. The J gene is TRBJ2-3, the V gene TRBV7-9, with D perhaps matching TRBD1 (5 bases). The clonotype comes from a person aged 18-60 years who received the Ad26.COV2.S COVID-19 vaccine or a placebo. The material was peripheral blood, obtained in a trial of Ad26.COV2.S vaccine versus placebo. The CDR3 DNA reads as TGTGCCAGCAGCTTAATGGGGCCGGCTAGCACAGATACGCAGTATTTT. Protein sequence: CASSLMGPASTDTQYF.